Listed below are T cell receptor beta chains from one sample, sequenced in a study of OX40 agonist ivuxolimab in advanced cancers. Here immunoSEQ multiplex PCR was the method, and the copy in TCRdb shows in-frame clones only, minus some. The sample consists of 70,000 to 95,000 clones, more than 85% of them appearing once. Sequencing used CD4+ or CD8+ T cells sorted from blood, obtained in a trial of the OX40 agonist ivuxolimab. All receptors derive from an adult with an advanced solid tumor such as melanoma, head and neck, liver or kidney cancer. Each CDR3 is given with its conserved first and last residue. Fields, in order: V gene, clone size, J gene, CDR3 protein. Rows may omit the clone size; those that give it use once, few, many or a size class.

v_gene: TRBV7-2
abundance: once
j_gene: TRBJ2-5
CDR3aa: CASSQQGYQETQYF

v_gene: TRBV19
abundance: NA
j_gene: TRBJ1-5
CDR3aa: CASSISGARSNQPQHF

v_gene: TRBV18
abundance: NA
j_gene: TRBJ2-7
CDR3aa: CASSPSSDGLEQYF

v_gene: TRBV5-4
abundance: NA
j_gene: TRBJ1-6
CDR3aa: CASSLFHRDRGNSPLHF

v_gene: TRBV28
abundance: NA
j_gene: TRBJ1-1
CDR3aa: CASPAASDRLNTEAFF

v_gene: TRBV6-5
abundance: NA
j_gene: TRBJ2-3
CDR3aa: CASSYRAGAEDTQYF

v_gene: TRBV7-6
abundance: NA
j_gene: TRBJ2-7
CDR3aa: CASSLSGRAYEQYF

v_gene: TRBV5-6
abundance: NA
j_gene: TRBJ2-5
CDR3aa: CASSLVGSLPGHGKETQYF

v_gene: TRBV5-1
abundance: NA
j_gene: TRBJ2-6
CDR3aa: CASSLDSGANVLTF

v_gene: TRBV28
abundance: NA
j_gene: TRBJ2-7
CDR3aa: CASKSDRGASYEQYF

v_gene: TRBV19
abundance: NA
j_gene: TRBJ2-5
CDR3aa: CASRRLAGKDETQYF

v_gene: TRBV2
abundance: NA
j_gene: TRBJ2-5
CDR3aa: CASSEGGLAGRGETQYF

v_gene: TRBV9
abundance: few
j_gene: TRBJ2-1
CDR3aa: CASSVATGVGVGVSYNEQFF

v_gene: TRBV7-2
abundance: NA
j_gene: TRBJ1-2
CDR3aa: CASSLRTGYTF

v_gene: TRBV5-1
abundance: NA
j_gene: TRBJ2-5
CDR3aa: CASSRYPGQARETQYF

v_gene: TRBV5-6
abundance: NA
j_gene: TRBJ2-1
CDR3aa: CASSLLLAEYNEQFF

v_gene: TRBV5-4
abundance: once
j_gene: TRBJ2-7
CDR3aa: CASSGPFEQYF

v_gene: TRBV6-5
abundance: NA
j_gene: TRBJ1-2
CDR3aa: CASSYSDGTYGYTF

v_gene: TRBV23-1
abundance: NA
j_gene: TRBJ1-5
CDR3aa: CASSPTRDTGRDQPQHF

v_gene: TRBV19
abundance: NA
j_gene: TRBJ2-1
CDR3aa: CASSIDWGIEQFF

v_gene: TRBV7-2
abundance: once
j_gene: TRBJ2-1
CDR3aa: CASSLNIRYEQFF

v_gene: TRBV7-2
abundance: NA
j_gene: TRBJ2-2
CDR3aa: CASSLRRGTGELFF

v_gene: TRBV7-9
abundance: NA
j_gene: TRBJ2-5
CDR3aa: CASSLGGDSEETQYF

v_gene: TRBV29-1
abundance: NA
j_gene: TRBJ1-2
CDR3aa: CSAVTGEVGYGYTF

v_gene: TRBV11-2
abundance: NA
j_gene: TRBJ1-4
CDR3aa: CASSSPGRPEKLFF

v_gene: TRBV28
abundance: NA
j_gene: TRBJ1-3
CDR3aa: CASSLFNTIYF